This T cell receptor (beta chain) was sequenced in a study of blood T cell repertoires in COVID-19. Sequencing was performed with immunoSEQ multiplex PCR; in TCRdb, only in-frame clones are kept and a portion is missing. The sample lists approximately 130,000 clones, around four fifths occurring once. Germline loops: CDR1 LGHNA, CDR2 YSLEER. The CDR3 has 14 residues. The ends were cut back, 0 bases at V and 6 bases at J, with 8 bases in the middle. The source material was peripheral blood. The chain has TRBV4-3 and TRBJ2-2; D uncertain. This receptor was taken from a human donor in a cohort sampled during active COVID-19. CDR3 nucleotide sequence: TGCGCCAGCAGCCAAGATAAATTCCCCGGGGAGCTGTTTTTT. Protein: CASSQDKFPGELFF.